What follows are 9 T cell receptor beta chains derived from one specimen sequenced in a study of shared clonotypes between healthy human individuals. Here immunoSEQ multiplex PCR was the method, and the copy in TCRdb shows in-frame clones only, minus some. The sample carries some 2.3 million clones, approximately 95% recorded once. Sequenced material: naive CD4+ T cells from PBMCs. The subset: CD45RA+ positively selected. The receptor source for this set is a man in his late teens or twenties in good health. Some clones in this sample may be carry-over from other donors' samples.

This sequence joins TRBV7-3 and TRBJ1-1; D is perhaps TRBD1 (5 bases). In germline, CDR1 is SGHTA, CDR2 FQGTGA. This CDR3 contains 14 residues. The ends were cut back, 5 bases at V and 6 bases at J, with 16 bases in the middle. The CDR3 protein is CASSPERGRAEAFF. CDR3 DNA: TGTGCCAGCAGCCCCGAGCGGGGCAGGGCTGAAGCTTTCTTT.

The chain has TRBV28 and TRBJ2-5; 7 nucleotides match TRBD1. Looked up from germline, CDR1 is MDHEN and CDR2 is SYDVKM. The length of the CDR3 is 18 residues. V lost 5 bases, J lost 1 base, and 16 bases stayed unmatched. The CDR3: CASSPRGQPAILQETQYF. In DNA, the CDR3 is TGTGCCAGCAGTCCCCGGGGACAGCCCGCAATACTCCAAGAGACCCAGTACTTC.

This chain uses TRBV11-2 with TRBJ1-5; TRBD1 matches 9 bases. Germline V gene data show CDR1 as SGHAT and CDR2 as FQNNGV. This CDR3 comprises 14 residues. The junction had 5 bases not matched to a gene; V was cut back by 5 bases and J by 6 bases. Written as DNA, the CDR3 is TGTGCCAGCAGCCCGACAGGGGGTCGTCAGCCCCAGCATTTT. Encoded protein: CASSPTGGRQPQHF.

This clone was found once. This rearrangement joins TRBV7-6 to TRBJ2-5; D is uncertain. There are 12 residues in the CDR3. Germline CDR1 SGHVS, CDR2 FNYEAQ. V lost 5 bases, J lost 2 bases, and 6 bases lay in between. CDR3 sequence reads: CASSPPQETQYF. DNA for the CDR3: TGTGCCAGCAGCCCACCTCAAGAGACCCAGTACTTC.

The chain couples TRBV5-6 to TRBJ2-5; D is perhaps TRBD1 or TRBD2 (5 bases each). The V gene lost 4 bases and the J gene lost 7 bases, with 17 bases spanning the gap. The germline V gene has CDR1 SGHDT and CDR2 YYEEEE. The CDR3 covers 14 residues. For the CDR3, the DNA is TGTGCCAGCAGCGTAAGGTGGGGGTCGGGGACCCAGTACTTC. Translated: CASSVRWGSGTQYF. Combining the CDR3 with reference TRBV5-6 and TRBJ2-5 gives the whole variable domain DAGVTQSPTHLIKTRGQQVTLRCSPKSGHDTVSWYQQALGQGPQFIFQYYEEEERQRGNFPDRFSGHQFPNYSSELNVNALLLGDSALYLCASSVRWGSGTQYFGPGTRLLVL.

This chain uses TRBV30 with TRBJ2-2; TRBD1 or TRBD2 may be the D gene (7 bases each). CDR1 GTSNPN and CDR2 SVGIG come from the germline V gene (reference sequence). Trimming left V 7 bases short and J 6 bases short, with 18 bases between. The CDR3 has 14 amino acids. The CDR3 nucleotides are TGTGCCTCAGGGGGGGGCCATGGTCCCGGGGAGCTGTTTTTT. Translating it yields CASGGGHGPGELFF.

The chain recombines TRBV18 with TRBJ2-5; weak D call: TRBD2 (5 bases). Germline V lookup: CDR1 KGHSH, CDR2 LQKENI. The germline V and J ends were trimmed by 0 bases and 5 bases, with 10 bases remaining between them. The CDR3 runs 14 residues. CDR3 protein: CASSPPRGKETQYF. In DNA form, the CDR3 reads TGTGCCAGCTCACCACCGAGAGGGAAGGAGACCCAGTACTTC.

This chain connects TRBV30 to TRBJ2-7, with D possibly TRBD1 on 5 matching bases. With 2 bases removed from V and 0 bases from J, the gap between germline ends came to 11 bases. Germline V gene lookup returns CDR1 GTSNPN and CDR2 SVGIG (reference sequence). The CDR3 runs to 14 residues. The DNA of the CDR3 is TGTGCCTGGAGTCAGGACATCATCTCCTACGAGCAGTACTTC. As protein: CAWSQDIISYEQYF.

This chain joins TRBV18 and TRBJ1-4; tentatively, D is TRBD1 (5 bases). CDR1 is KGHSH and CDR2 is LQKENI in the germline V gene. Between the trimmed V and J ends, which lost 3 bases and 6 bases, there was a span of 14 bases. The CDR3 is made up of 15 amino acids. The CDR3 DNA sequence: TGTGCCAGCTCACCCGACGACAGCTGGTATGAAAAACTGTTTTTT. Encoded protein: CASSPDDSWYEKLFF.